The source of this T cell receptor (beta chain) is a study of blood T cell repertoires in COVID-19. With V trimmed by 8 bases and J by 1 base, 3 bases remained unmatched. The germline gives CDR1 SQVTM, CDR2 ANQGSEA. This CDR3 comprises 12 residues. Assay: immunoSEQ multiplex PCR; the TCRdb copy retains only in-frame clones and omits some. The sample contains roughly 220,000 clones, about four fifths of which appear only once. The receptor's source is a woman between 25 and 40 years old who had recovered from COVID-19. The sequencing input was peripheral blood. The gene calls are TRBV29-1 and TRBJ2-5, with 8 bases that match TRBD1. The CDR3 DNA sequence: TGCAGCACAGGACAGGGCCAAGAGACCCAGTACTTC. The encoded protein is CSTGQGQETQYF.